Only one count was recorded for the clone carrying this T cell receptor (beta chain). The protocol was immunoSEQ multiplex PCR, while the TCRdb copy is restricted to in-frame clones and leaves out a portion. The sample shows about 530,000 clones, almost 80% of them seen only once. This record comes from a study of shared clonotypes between healthy human individuals. The germline CDR1 and CDR2 sequences are SGHTA and FQGTGA. The CDR3 has 18 residues. Trimming at V came to 2 bases and at J to 7 bases, leaving 17 bases not matched to a gene. This TCR was recovered from a woman in her 40s in good health. Some clones in this sample may be carry-over from other donors' samples. The sample taken for sequencing was PBMCs. The chain couples TRBV7-3 to TRBJ2-1; 7 bases line up with TRBD2. In DNA form, the CDR3 reads TGTGCCAGCAGCTTATGGTCTAGCGGACGACTGTTTGAAAATGAGCAGTTCTTC. Protein: CASSLWSSGRLFENEQFF.